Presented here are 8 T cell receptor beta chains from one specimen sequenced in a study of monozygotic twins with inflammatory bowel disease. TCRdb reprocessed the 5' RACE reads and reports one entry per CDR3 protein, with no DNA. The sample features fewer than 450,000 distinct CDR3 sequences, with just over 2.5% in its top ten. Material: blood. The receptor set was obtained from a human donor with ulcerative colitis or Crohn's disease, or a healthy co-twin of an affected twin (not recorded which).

This CDR3 is CASSDYGGAIETQYF. The rearrangement joins TRBV6-1 to TRBJ2-5; TCRdb indicates TRBD1, and absent DNA this call remains unverified. The germline V gene has CDR1 MNHNS and CDR2 SASEGT. The CDR3 runs 15 residues.

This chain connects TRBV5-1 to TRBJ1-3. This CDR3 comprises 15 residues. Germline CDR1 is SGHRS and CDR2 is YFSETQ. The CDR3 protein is CASSFDKSSGNTIYF.

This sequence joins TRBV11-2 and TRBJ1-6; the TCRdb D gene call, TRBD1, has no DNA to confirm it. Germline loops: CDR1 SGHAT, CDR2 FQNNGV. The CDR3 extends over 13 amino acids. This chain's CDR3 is CASRPFRVSPLHF.

This chain's CDR3 is CSARDRRGGNEQFF. V usage is TRBV20-1 and J usage is TRBJ2-1; without DNA, the TCRdb call of TRBD1 cannot be checked. Germline V gene data show CDR1 as DFQATT and CDR2 as SNEGSKA (reference sequence). The CDR3 length is 14 residues.

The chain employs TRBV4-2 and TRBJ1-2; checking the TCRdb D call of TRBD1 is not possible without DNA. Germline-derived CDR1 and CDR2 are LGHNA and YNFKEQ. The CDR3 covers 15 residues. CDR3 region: CASSQDVTGIYGYTF.

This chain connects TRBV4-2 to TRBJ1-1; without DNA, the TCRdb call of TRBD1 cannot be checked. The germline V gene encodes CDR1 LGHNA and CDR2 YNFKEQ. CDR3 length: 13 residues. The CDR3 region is CASRGLGGTEAFF.

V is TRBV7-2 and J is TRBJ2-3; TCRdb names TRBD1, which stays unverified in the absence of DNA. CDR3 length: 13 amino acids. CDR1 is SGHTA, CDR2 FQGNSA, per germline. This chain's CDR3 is CASSRNRRDTQYF.

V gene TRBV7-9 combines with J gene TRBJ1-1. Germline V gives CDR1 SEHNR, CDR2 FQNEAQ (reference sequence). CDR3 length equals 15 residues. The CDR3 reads CASDAPPTGNTEASF.